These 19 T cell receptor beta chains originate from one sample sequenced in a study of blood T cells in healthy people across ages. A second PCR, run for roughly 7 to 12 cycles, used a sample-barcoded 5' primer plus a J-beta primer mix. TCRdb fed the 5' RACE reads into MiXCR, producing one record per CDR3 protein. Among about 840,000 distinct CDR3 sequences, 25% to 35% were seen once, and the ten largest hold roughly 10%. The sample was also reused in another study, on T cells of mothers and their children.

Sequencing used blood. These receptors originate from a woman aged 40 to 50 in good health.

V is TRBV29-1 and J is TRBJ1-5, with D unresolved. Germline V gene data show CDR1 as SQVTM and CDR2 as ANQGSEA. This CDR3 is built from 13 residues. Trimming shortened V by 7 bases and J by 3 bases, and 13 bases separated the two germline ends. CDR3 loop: CSASFSPNQPQHF. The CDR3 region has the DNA TGCAGCGCATCATTTAGCCCCAATCAGCCCCAGCATTTT.

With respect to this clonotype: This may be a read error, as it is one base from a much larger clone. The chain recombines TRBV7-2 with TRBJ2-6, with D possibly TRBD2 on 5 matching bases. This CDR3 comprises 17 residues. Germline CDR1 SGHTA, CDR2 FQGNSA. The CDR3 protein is CAGSAFGSDSGANVLTF. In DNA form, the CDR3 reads TGTGCCGGCAGCGCCTTTGGGAGCGACTCTGGGGCCAACGTCCTGACTTTC. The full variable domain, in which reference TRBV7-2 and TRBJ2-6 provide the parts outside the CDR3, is GAGVSQSPSNKVTEKGKDVELRCDPISGHTALYWYRQSLGQGLEFLIYFQGNSAPDKSGLPSDRFSAERTGGSVSTLTIQRTQQEDSAVYLCAGSAFGSDSGANVLTFGAGSRLTVL.

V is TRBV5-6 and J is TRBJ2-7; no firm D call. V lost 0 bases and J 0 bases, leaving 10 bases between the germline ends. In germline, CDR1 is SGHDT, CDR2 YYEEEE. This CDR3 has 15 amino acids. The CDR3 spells CASSLEATPSYEQYF. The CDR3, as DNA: TGTGCCAGCAGCTTGGAGGCAACCCCCTCCTACGAGCAGTACTTC.

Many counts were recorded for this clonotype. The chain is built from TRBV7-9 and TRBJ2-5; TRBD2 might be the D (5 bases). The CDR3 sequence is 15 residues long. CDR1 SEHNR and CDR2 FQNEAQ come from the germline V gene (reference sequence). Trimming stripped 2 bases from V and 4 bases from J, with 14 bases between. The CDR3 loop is CASSLLAVVGETQYF. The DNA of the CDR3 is TGTGCCAGCAGCTTACTAGCAGTCGTCGGAGAGACCCAGTACTTC.

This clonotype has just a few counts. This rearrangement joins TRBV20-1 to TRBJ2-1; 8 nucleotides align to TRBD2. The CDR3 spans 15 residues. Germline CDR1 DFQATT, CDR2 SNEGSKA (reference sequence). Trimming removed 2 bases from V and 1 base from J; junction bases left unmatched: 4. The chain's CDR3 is CSARSGGVSYNEQFF. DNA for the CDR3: TGCAGTGCTAGATCCGGGGGGGTATCCTACAATGAGCAGTTCTTC.

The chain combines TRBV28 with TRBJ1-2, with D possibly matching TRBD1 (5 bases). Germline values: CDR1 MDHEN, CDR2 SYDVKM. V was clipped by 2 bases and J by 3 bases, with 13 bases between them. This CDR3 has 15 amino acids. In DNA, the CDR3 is TGTGCCAGCAGTTTAGGGGCTATGAGGGACTATGGCTACACCTTC. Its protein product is CASSLGAMRDYGYTF.

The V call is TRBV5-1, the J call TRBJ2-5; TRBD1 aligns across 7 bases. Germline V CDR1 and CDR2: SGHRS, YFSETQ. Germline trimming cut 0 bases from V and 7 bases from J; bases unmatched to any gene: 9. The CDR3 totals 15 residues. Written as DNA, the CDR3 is TGCGCCAGCAGCTTGGATGCCAGGGGGTTGGTGACCCAGTACTTC. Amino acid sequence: CASSLDARGLVTQYF.

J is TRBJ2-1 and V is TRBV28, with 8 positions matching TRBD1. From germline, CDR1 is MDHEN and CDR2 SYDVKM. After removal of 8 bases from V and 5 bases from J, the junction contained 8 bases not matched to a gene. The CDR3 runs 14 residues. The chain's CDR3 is CASRGQGGNNEQFF. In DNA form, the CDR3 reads TGTGCCAGCCGAGGACAGGGAGGAAACAATGAGCAGTTCTTC.

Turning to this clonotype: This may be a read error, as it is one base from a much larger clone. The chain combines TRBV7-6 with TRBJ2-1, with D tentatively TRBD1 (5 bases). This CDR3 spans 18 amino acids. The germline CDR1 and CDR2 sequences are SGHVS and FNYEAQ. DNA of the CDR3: TGTGCCAGCAGCGAAGAGGTGGCTGGGAAGGGGTTCTACAATGAGCCGTTCTTC. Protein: CASSEEVAGKGFYNEPFF.

CDR3 DNA: TGTGCCAGCAGCTTAGCGGGACAACTCTACGAGCAGTACTTC. It specifies CASSLAGQLYEQYF. This chain joins TRBV7-9 and TRBJ2-7; D possibly corresponds to TRBD1 (6 bases). V was cut by 0 bases and J by 3 bases, with 9 bases left in between. This CDR3 is built from 14 residues. Germline V CDR1 and CDR2: SEHNR, FQNEAQ (reference sequence).

The chain's CDR3 is CASSQTSAGNTIYF. In DNA, the CDR3 is TGCGCCAGCAGCCAAACGTCTGCTGGAAACACCATATATTTT. The chain combines TRBV4-1 with TRBJ1-3; no reliable D call. This CDR3 has 14 amino acids. Trimming took off 2 bases at V and 2 bases at J, with 7 bases between the two ends. Per the germline V gene, CDR1 is MGHRA and CDR2 is YSYEKL.

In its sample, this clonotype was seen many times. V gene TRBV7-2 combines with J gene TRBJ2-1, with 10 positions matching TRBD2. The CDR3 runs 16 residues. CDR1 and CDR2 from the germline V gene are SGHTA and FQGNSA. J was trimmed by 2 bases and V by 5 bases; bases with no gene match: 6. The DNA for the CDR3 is TGTGCCAGCAGCGGCCAAAGCGGGGGGGCCTACAATGAGCAGTTCTTC. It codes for CASSGQSGGAYNEQFF.

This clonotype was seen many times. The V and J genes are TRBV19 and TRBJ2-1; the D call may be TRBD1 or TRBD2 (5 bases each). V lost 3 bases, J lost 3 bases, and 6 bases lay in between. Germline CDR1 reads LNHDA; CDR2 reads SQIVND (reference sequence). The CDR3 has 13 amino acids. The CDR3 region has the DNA TGTGCCAGTAGTATGGGGGTCTACAATGAGCAGTTCTTC. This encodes CASSMGVYNEQFF.

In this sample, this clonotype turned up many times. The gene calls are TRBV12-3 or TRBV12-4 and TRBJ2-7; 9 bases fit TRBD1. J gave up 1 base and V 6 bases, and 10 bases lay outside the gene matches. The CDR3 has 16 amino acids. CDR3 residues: CASSPPGTGHSYEQYF. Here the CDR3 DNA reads TGTGCCAGCAGCCCACCCGGGACAGGGCATTCCTACGAGCAGTACTTC.

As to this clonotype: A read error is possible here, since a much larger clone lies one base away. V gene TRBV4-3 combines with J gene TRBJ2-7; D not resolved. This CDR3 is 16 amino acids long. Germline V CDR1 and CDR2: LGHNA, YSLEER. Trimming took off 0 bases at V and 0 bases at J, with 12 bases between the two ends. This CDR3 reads CASSQESRWSSYEQYF. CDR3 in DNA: TGCGCCAGCAGCCAAGAAAGCAGGTGGTCCTCCTACGAGCAGTACTTC.

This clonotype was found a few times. The CDR3 DNA is TGTGCCAGCAGCTTAGACTCGACTAGTGCAGATACGCAGTATTTT. Amino acid sequence: CASSLDSTSADTQYF. The chain couples TRBV7-2 to TRBJ2-3; perhaps TRBD2 as D (6 bases). This CDR3 comprises 15 residues. V lost 1 base, J lost 4 bases, and 12 bases lay in between. Per germline, CDR1 SGHTA and CDR2 FQGNSA.

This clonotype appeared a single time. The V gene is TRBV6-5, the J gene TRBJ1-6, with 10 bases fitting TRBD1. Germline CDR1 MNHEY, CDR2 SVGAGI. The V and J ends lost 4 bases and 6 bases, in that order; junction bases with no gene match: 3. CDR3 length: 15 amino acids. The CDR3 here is CASSWGDRGNSPLHF. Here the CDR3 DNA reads TGTGCCAGCAGTTGGGGGGACAGGGGTAATTCACCCCTCCACTTT.

The CDR3 bases are TGCAGTGCCCACAGTGGAGGAGGATGGGAAGAGACCCAGTACTTC. Its translation is CSAHSGGGWEETQYF. V usage is TRBV20-1 and J usage is TRBJ2-5, with D perhaps matching TRBD2 (5 bases). The CDR3 extends over 15 amino acids. Per germline, CDR1 DFQATT and CDR2 SNEGSKA (reference sequence). Trimming pared 6 bases from V and 3 bases from J, leaving 20 bases between.

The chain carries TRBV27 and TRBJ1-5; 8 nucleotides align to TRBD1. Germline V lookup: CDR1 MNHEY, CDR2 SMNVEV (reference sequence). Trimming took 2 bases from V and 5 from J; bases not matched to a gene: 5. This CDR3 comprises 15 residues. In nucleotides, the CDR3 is TGTGCCAGCAGTTTAAGACAGGGGAGGGATCAGCCCCAGCATTTT. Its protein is CASSLRQGRDQPQHF.